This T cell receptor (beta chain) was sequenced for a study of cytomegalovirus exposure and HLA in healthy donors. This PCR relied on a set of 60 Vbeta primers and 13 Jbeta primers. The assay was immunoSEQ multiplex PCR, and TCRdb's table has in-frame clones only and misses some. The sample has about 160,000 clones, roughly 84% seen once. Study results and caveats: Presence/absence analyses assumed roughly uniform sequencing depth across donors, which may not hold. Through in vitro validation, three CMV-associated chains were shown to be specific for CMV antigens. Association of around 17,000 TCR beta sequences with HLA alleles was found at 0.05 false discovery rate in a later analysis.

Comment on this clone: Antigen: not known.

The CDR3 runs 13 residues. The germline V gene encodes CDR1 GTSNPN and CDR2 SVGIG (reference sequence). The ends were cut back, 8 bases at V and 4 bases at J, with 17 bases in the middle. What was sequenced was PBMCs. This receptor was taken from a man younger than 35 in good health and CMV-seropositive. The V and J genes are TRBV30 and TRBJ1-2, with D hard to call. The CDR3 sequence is CARHDEVSYGYTF. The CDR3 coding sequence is TGTGCCCGTCACGATGAGGTCAGCTATGGCTACACCTTC.